The clone carrying this T cell receptor beta chain occurred once. Unstimulated PBMCs were sorted into CD3+CD4+ and CD3+CD8+ populations. This record belongs to a study of T cell clones after liver transplantation. Method: immunoSEQ multiplex PCR; TCRdb's copy keeps in-frame clones and lacks some. This sample has roughly 120,000 clones, with over 75% found just once. CDR3 length: 12 amino acids. The V end was cut by 5 bases, the J end by 10 bases, with 18 bases between. From germline, CDR1 is SQVTM and CDR2 ANQGSEA. The J gene is TRBJ2-7, the V gene TRBV29-1; D ambiguous. The specimen was CD4+ T cells from blood, collected 12 months after liver transplant. The clonotype originates from a human patient who received a liver transplant. Some T cells could come from the graft donor. The CDR3 loop reads CSVMTFGAHQYF. CDR3 DNA sequence: TGCAGCGTTATGACCTTCGGAGCCCATCAGTACTTC.